Shown below are 31 T cell receptor beta chains from a single sample sequenced in a study of T cells after posttransplantation cyclophosphamide. Clones were read by immunoSEQ multiplex PCR, and TCRdb kept only the in-frame ones, dropping some. Here the sample spans roughly 4,600 clones, approximately 80% being singletons. Control samples came 1 year after myeloablative marrow transplants with methotrexate plus calcineurin inhibitor. Sequencing was performed on PBMCs, taken after an allogeneic stem cell transplant with a calcineurin inhibitor and methotrexate. These receptors were taken from a male patient between 35 and 55 years old who received an allogeneic stem cell transplant from an unrelated donor, was CMV-positive, and had chronic GVHD only. Part of the T cells may come from the graft donor.

This chain uses TRBV19 with TRBJ2-3; 9 positions match TRBD1. The germline V gene has CDR1 LNHDA and CDR2 SQIVND (reference sequence). The length of the CDR3 is 15 residues. J gave up 4 bases and V 4 bases, and 6 bases lay outside the gene matches. The CDR3: CASSTYRGRPDTQYF. CDR3 nucleotide sequence: TGTGCCAGTAGTACATACAGGGGGCGCCCAGATACGCAGTATTTT.

This chain joins TRBV7-6 and TRBJ2-7; 9 bases agree with TRBD1. V lost 4 bases to trimming and J lost 3 bases; unmatched junction nucleotides: 4. Per the germline V gene, CDR1 is SGHVS and CDR2 is FNYEAQ. CDR3 length: 14 residues. CDR3 bases: TGTGCCAGCAGCTCCCTGACAGGGGGCTACGAGCAGTACTTC. Translating it yields CASSSLTGGYEQYF. The variable domain in full, with the rest retrieved from reference TRBV7-6 and TRBJ2-7, is GAGVSQSPRYKVTKRGQDVALRCDPISGHVSLYWYRQALGQGPEFLTYFNYEAQQDKSGLPNDRFSAERPEGSISTLTIQRTEQRDSAMYRCASSSLTGGYEQYFGPGTRLTVT.

J is TRBJ1-3 and V is TRBV27, with 7 bases that match TRBD1. CDR1 MNHEY and CDR2 SMNVEV come from the germline V gene (reference sequence). The V segment lost 3 bases and the J segment 0 bases; nucleotides outside the gene matches: 8. This CDR3 comprises 17 residues. CDR3 region: CASSLYGQANSGNTIYF. CDR3 DNA sequence: TGTGCCAGCAGTTTGTATGGACAGGCTAACTCTGGAAACACCATATATTTT.

This chain uses TRBV4-3 with TRBJ2-5, with 9 positions matching TRBD1. The CDR3 totals 15 residues. Trimming removed 2 bases from V and 5 bases from J; junction bases left unmatched: 6. Germline values: CDR1 LGHNA, CDR2 YSLEER. The CDR3 sequence: CASSQNYRGRETQYF. CDR3 coding DNA: TGCGCCAGCAGCCAAAATTACAGGGGGCGGGAGACCCAGTACTTC.

In nucleotides, the CDR3 is TGTGCCAGCAGTGTAGGGGGAAATCAGCCCCAGCATTTT. This codes for CASSVGGNQPQHF. This sequence joins TRBV6-1 and TRBJ1-5; maybe TRBD1 (6 bases). The ends were cut back, 4 bases at V and 4 bases at J, with 8 bases in the middle. Per germline, CDR1 MNHNS and CDR2 SASEGT. The CDR3 totals 13 residues.

This chain uses TRBV6-1 with TRBJ2-7; possibly TRBD2 for D (6 bases). The CDR3 consists of 14 residues. The germline CDR1 and CDR2 sequences are MNHNS and SASEGT. Between the trimmed V and J ends, which lost 5 bases and 4 bases, there was a span of 15 bases. CDR3 residues: CASSRESAGYEQYF. Here the CDR3 DNA reads TGTGCCAGCAGTCGGGAGTCCGCGGGGTACGAGCAGTACTTC.

The chain combines TRBV10-3 with TRBJ2-7; 8 bases map to TRBD1. The CDR3 runs 13 residues. Trimming at V came to 8 bases and at J to 3 bases, leaving 6 bases not matched to a gene. Germline V gene lookup returns CDR1 ENHRY and CDR2 SYGVKD. The CDR3: CAIAGTGDYEQYF. CDR3 nucleotide sequence: TGTGCCATCGCCGGGACAGGCGACTACGAGCAGTACTTC.

The chain is built from TRBV6-5 and TRBJ2-2; D possibly corresponds to TRBD2 (7 bases). Trimming shortened V by 0 bases and J by 7 bases, and 12 bases separated the two germline ends. Germline V CDR1 and CDR2: MNHEY, SVGAGI. The CDR3 loop spans 15 amino acids. This chain's CDR3 is CASSYSGGHGGELFF. In DNA form, the CDR3 reads TGTGCCAGCAGTTACTCGGGGGGGCACGGCGGGGAGCTGTTTTTT.

This clone has a single count. The rearrangement uses TRBV4-1 and TRBJ2-1; D possibly corresponds to TRBD2 (7 bases). The CDR3 has 16 amino acids. Trimming removed 4 bases at V and 8 bases at J, with 21 bases between. Germline lookup yields CDR1 MGHRA and CDR2 YSYEKL. The CDR3 loop is CASSPSVRGAEDEQFF. In DNA, the CDR3 is TGCGCCAGCAGCCCCTCTGTACGGGGGGCAGAGGATGAGCAGTTCTTC.

The V call is TRBV4-3, the J call TRBJ1-5, with unresolved D. This CDR3 has 15 residues. V was clipped by 1 base and J by 4 bases, with 11 bases between them. CDR1 and CDR2 (germline): LGHNA, YSLEER. CDR3 sequence (DNA): TGCGCCAGCAGCCAAGGTTGGGCTCCTAATCAGCCCCAGCATTTT. It is translated as CASSQGWAPNQPQHF.

The rearrangement links TRBV18 to TRBJ1-1; D is possibly TRBD1 (5 bases). V was trimmed by 3 bases and J by 4 bases, leaving 12 bases between them. Germline V gene data show CDR1 as KGHSH and CDR2 as LQKENI. This CDR3 has 14 amino acids. The DNA for the CDR3 is TGTGCCAGCTCACCGATGAGGAGGGGCACTGAAGCTTTCTTT. Its translation: CASSPMRRGTEAFF.

V gene TRBV2 combines with J gene TRBJ1-1; possible D gene TRBD1, 5 bases. The germline gives CDR1 SNHLY, CDR2 FYNNEI. This CDR3 is 13 amino acids long. The V and J ends lost 4 bases and 3 bases respectively, with 9 bases between them. The CDR3 bases are TGTGCCAGCAGTGCAGGGTTACACACTGAAGCTTTCTTT. Translated, it gives CASSAGLHTEAFF.

This chain connects TRBV29-1 to TRBJ1-5; perhaps TRBD1 as D (5 bases). The CDR3 covers 15 residues. Looked up from germline, CDR1 is SQVTM and CDR2 is ANQGSEA. V lost 5 bases, J lost 2 bases, and 16 bases lay in between. The CDR3 DNA is TGCAGCGTTTCCGGGGGGTTCCTTGGCAATCAGCCCCAGCATTTT. It codes for CSVSGGFLGNQPQHF.

The chain links TRBV6-1 to TRBJ2-3, with 9 bases fitting TRBD1. The trim removed 9 bases at V and 5 bases at J, leaving 9 bases unmatched. The CDR3 loop spans 14 amino acids. Germline V gene sequence: CDR1 MNHNS, CDR2 SASEGT. Written as DNA, the CDR3 is TGTGCCAGTTCCTACAGGGGGCTTATAGATACGCAGTATTTT. Its translation: CASSYRGLIDTQYF.

The chain recombines TRBV27 with TRBJ2-2; D is ambiguous. The CDR3 runs to 12 residues. Trimming left V 5 bases short and J 6 bases short, with 7 bases between. Germline CDR1 and CDR2: MNHEY and SMNVEV (reference sequence). CDR3: CASSATAGELFF. In DNA form, the CDR3 reads TGTGCCAGCAGTGCGACTGCCGGGGAGCTGTTTTTT.

The CDR3 region is CASSFGLAGGEDTQYF. CDR3 coding DNA: TGTGCCAGCAGTTTCGGACTAGCGGGGGGCGAAGATACGCAGTATTTT. V and J are TRBV27 and TRBJ2-3; TRBD2 aligns across 14 bases. The trim removed 3 bases at V and 5 bases at J, leaving 4 bases unmatched. The length of the CDR3 is 16 residues. Germline V gene data show CDR1 as MNHEY and CDR2 as SMNVEV (reference sequence).

The V gene is TRBV5-6, the J gene TRBJ2-7; 10 nucleotides line up with TRBD2. The CDR3 extends over 15 amino acids. CDR1 and CDR2 from the germline V gene are SGHDT and YYEEEE. The ends lost 2 bases at V and 2 bases at J; junction bases unmatched: 4. The CDR3 protein is CASSLSSGSPYEQYF. In DNA form, the CDR3 reads TGTGCCAGCAGCTTATCTAGCGGGAGCCCCTACGAGCAGTACTTC.

Only one count was recorded for this clone. The rearrangement links TRBV5-1 to TRBJ2-3, with TRBD1 matching 8 bases. J was trimmed by 2 bases and V by 4 bases; bases with no gene match: 3. This CDR3 region has 14 residues. Germline assignment: CDR1 SGHRS and CDR2 YFSETQ. The DNA of the CDR3 is TGCGCCAGCAGCGTGGGACAGGCCACAGATACGCAGTATTTT. Translation gives CASSVGQATDTQYF.

This sequence joins TRBV30 and TRBJ2-7, with D tentatively TRBD1 (5 bases). CDR1 GTSNPN and CDR2 SVGIG come from the germline V gene (reference sequence). The germline V and J ends were trimmed by 6 bases and 0 bases, with 12 bases remaining between them. This CDR3 has 13 amino acids. The DNA for the CDR3 is TGTGCCTGCATGACAGTGAGCTCCTACGAGCAGTACTTC. Its translation is CACMTVSSYEQYF.

The V and J genes are TRBV5-6 and TRBJ2-7, with D perhaps TRBD1 (7 bases). CDR3 size: 14 residues. Deletions cut 5 bases from V and 2 bases from J, with 14 bases between. The V gene's germline CDR1 is SGHDT and CDR2 YYEEEE. The CDR3 loop reads CASSLVRGAYEQYF. In DNA, the CDR3 is TGTGCCAGCAGTCTGGTCAGGGGGGCCTACGAGCAGTACTTC.

The chain couples TRBV7-9 to TRBJ2-7; D is unclear. CDR1 is SEHNR and CDR2 is FQNEAQ in the germline V gene (reference sequence). This CDR3 region has 12 residues. V was pared by 3 bases and J by 3 bases, with 6 bases between. The CDR3 nucleotides are TGTGCCAGCAGCTTTCTCTACTACGAGCAGTACTTC. This translates into CASSFLYYEQYF.

This chain connects TRBV5-6 to TRBJ1-1; 7 bases fit TRBD1. V trimming: 4 bases; J trimming: 1 base; junction bases outside the gene matches: 10. Germline V lookup: CDR1 SGHDT, CDR2 YYEEEE. The CDR3 is made up of 16 amino acids. This chain's CDR3 is CASSTLGRGKNTEAFF. The CDR3 DNA is TGTGCCAGCAGCACTCTTGGCAGGGGGAAGAACACTGAAGCTTTCTTT.

This clone was picked up a small number of times. The chain combines TRBV6-4 with TRBJ1-1, with 7 bases fitting TRBD1. Germline V gene sequence: CDR1 MRHNA, CDR2 SNTAGT. This CDR3 comprises 13 residues. Losses at the gene ends were 6 bases for V and 6 bases for J; bases not matched to a gene: 7. In DNA form, the CDR3 reads TGTGCCAGCAGAGCCACAGGGGACGCTGAAGCTTTCTTT. It is translated as CASRATGDAEAFF.

This sequence joins TRBV19 and TRBJ1-1; 7 nucleotides match TRBD1. V dropped 2 bases and J dropped 7; count of bases not matched to a gene: 1. The CDR3 totals 12 residues. Germline assignment: CDR1 LNHDA and CDR2 SQIVND (reference sequence). CDR3 sequence: CASSIRTGEAFF. The CDR3 nucleotides read TGTGCCAGTAGTATACGGACAGGTGAAGCTTTCTTT.

The rearrangement uses TRBV25-1 and TRBJ1-2; D is possibly TRBD1 (5 bases). V gave up 5 bases and J gave up 3 bases, with 16 bases separating them. The CDR3 spans 15 residues. From germline, CDR1 is MGHDK and CDR2 SYGVNS. The CDR3 region has the DNA TGTGCCAGCAGTCCCCGGAAGGGGTTCGACTATGGCTACACCTTC. Translation: CASSPRKGFDYGYTF.

V gene TRBV19 combines with J gene TRBJ2-7; 9 bases line up with TRBD1. CDR3 length equals 14 residues. The trim removed 6 bases at V and 7 bases at J, leaving 10 bases unmatched. CDR1 LNHDA and CDR2 SQIVND come from the germline V gene (reference sequence). The CDR3 DNA is TGTGCCAGTAGGAGACAGGGGGTTCTGGAGGAGCAGTACTTC. Protein: CASRRQGVLEEQYF.

The CDR3, as DNA: TGTGCCAGCACTAGGGACAGCCCCTATGGCTACACCTTC. It yields the protein CASTRDSPYGYTF. The chain carries TRBV2 and TRBJ1-2; 7 bases agree with TRBD1. The junction had 6 bases not matched to a gene; V was cut back by 7 bases and J by 4 bases. The length of the CDR3 is 13 residues. Per germline, CDR1 SNHLY and CDR2 FYNNEI. Supplemented by reference TRBV2 and TRBJ1-2, the full variable domain reads EPEVTQTPSHQVTQMGQEVILRCVPISNHLYFYWYRQILGQKVEFLVSFYNNEISEKSEIFDDQFSVERPDGSNFTLKIRSTKLEDSAMYFCASTRDSPYGYTFGSGTRLTVV.

This rearrangement joins TRBV4-2 to TRBJ1-3; D is unclear. V was shortened by 0 bases and J by 0 bases, with 24 bases between the two germline ends. The CDR3 has 21 amino acids. Germline CDR1 LGHNA, CDR2 YNFKEQ. For the CDR3, the DNA is TGTGCCAGCAGCCAAGACTGGGGTCGCCTGCCGTGGGAGCTCTCTGGAAACACCATATATTTT. Translated, it gives CASSQDWGRLPWELSGNTIYF.

The chain joins TRBV10-2 to TRBJ2-7; TRBD2 agrees at 12 bases. Trimming took 0 bases from V and 1 from J; bases not matched to a gene: 4. Germline CDR1 and CDR2: WSHSY and SAAADI. The CDR3 spans 17 residues. The CDR3 protein is CASSESRLAGVSYEQYF. CDR3 bases: TGCGCCAGCAGTGAGTCACGACTAGCGGGAGTATCCTACGAGCAGTACTTC.

The chain is built from TRBV6-5 and TRBJ1-1; unclear D gene. Trimming stripped 3 bases from V and 8 bases from J, with 16 bases between. CDR3 length: 14 amino acids. The germline V gene encodes CDR1 MNHEY and CDR2 SVGAGI. CDR3 residues: CASSYRGFLLEAFF. In nucleotides, the CDR3 is TGTGCCAGCAGTTATAGAGGATTCTTATTGGAAGCTTTCTTT.

This chain uses TRBV15 with TRBJ1-5; unclear D gene. This CDR3 region has 16 residues. The V end was cut by 7 bases, the J end by 0 bases, with 16 bases between. Germline V gene lookup returns CDR1 LNHNV and CDR2 YYDKDF (reference sequence). The CDR3 nucleotides read TGTGCCACCAATGGCGGCTCGGCCGGTAGCAATCAGCCCCAGCATTTT. As protein: CATNGGSAGSNQPQHF.